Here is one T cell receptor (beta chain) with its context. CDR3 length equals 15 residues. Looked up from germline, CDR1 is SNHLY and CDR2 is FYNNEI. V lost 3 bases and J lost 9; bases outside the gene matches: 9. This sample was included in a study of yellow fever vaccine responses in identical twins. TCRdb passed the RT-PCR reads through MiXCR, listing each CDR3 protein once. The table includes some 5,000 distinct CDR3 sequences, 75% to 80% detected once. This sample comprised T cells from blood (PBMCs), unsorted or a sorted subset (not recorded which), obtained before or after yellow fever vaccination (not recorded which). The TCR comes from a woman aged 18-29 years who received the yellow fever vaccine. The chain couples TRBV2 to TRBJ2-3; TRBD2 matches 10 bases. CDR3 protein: CASSDTLTSGNTQYF. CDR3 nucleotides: TGTGCCAGCAGTGACACTTTAACTAGCGGGAACACGCAGTATTTT.